The rows below give T cell receptor beta chains drawn from one sample of a study of molecular identifiers for immune sequencing clone quantification. TCRdb passed the PCR reads through MiXCR, listing each CDR3 protein once. The sample records just under 650,000 distinct CDR3 sequences, 20% being singletons. Sequencing was carried out using naive CD8+ T cells from blood, with Jurkat cell RNA spiked in. The origin of the receptors is a human donor in good health. Some libraries in this study had Jurkat cell RNA spiked in. Each CDR3 is given with its conserved first and last residue.

v_gene: TRBV29-1; CDR3aa: CSVVDQGGSYEQYF
v_gene: TRBV20-1; CDR3aa: CSATGSWTAINEKLFF
v_gene: TRBV13; CDR3aa: CASSTGTPFGNEQFF
v_gene: TRBV29-1; CDR3aa: CSVWLGRPSSYEQYF
v_gene: TRBV7-9; CDR3aa: CASSLPGGAGANVLTF
v_gene: TRBV20-1; CDR3aa: CSARDLAGTAGDTIYF
v_gene: TRBV6-2/TRBV6-3; CDR3aa: CASSRAGWNTGELFF
v_gene: TRBV6-5; CDR3aa: CASRLTGLAGGHEQFF
v_gene: TRBV6-1; CDR3aa: CASSEMGDSYQPQHF
v_gene: TRBV10-3; CDR3aa: CAISESMGPNNEQFF
v_gene: TRBV5-1; CDR3aa: CASSLIWGDKNIQYF
v_gene: TRBV20-1; CDR3aa: CSARPQGAFGEQFF
v_gene: TRBV4-1; CDR3aa: CASSQDLSAGAGYGYTF
v_gene: TRBV7-9; CDR3aa: CASSPPPSGIKQYF
v_gene: TRBV20-1; CDR3aa: CSATSGGRGSYNEQFF
v_gene: TRBV20-1; CDR3aa: CSATHSGGPSYEQYF
v_gene: TRBV9; CDR3aa: CASSVLLGADTGELFF
v_gene: TRBV2; CDR3aa: CASSEKNGPSYNEQFF
v_gene: TRBV4-1; CDR3aa: CASSQATGGSDNSPLHF
v_gene: TRBV12-3/TRBV12-4; CDR3aa: CASSSTGRQTYEQYF
v_gene: TRBV20-1; CDR3aa: CSAKLSNTDTQYF
v_gene: TRBV27; CDR3aa: CASSLWETQYF
v_gene: TRBV9; CDR3aa: CASSTSGTGWTEAFF
v_gene: TRBV13; CDR3aa: CASSYPGTGLTEAFF
v_gene: TRBV14; CDR3aa: CASSRDSTTYEQYF
v_gene: TRBV2; CDR3aa: CASSTSTSGTDTQYF
v_gene: TRBV29-1; CDR3aa: CSVEGSGANVPTF
v_gene: TRBV27; CDR3aa: CASSFTSWYRSYNEQFF
v_gene: TRBV7-9; CDR3aa: CASSLVNGEAQYF
v_gene: TRBV5-4; CDR3aa: CASSKTGVEAFF
v_gene: TRBV7-9; CDR3aa: CASSPSVAGITPSGAQYF
v_gene: TRBV5-5; CDR3aa: CASSNGGSRVVTDTQYF
v_gene: TRBV10-3; CDR3aa: CAISARSSYNEQFF
v_gene: TRBV7-6; CDR3aa: CASSLQGFSYEQYF
v_gene: TRBV28; CDR3aa: CASSRARVMEPQHF
v_gene: TRBV19; CDR3aa: CASSRLAGYLDEQFF
v_gene: TRBV20-1; CDR3aa: CSASWGVDRGYEQYF
v_gene: TRBV24-1; CDR3aa: CATSDSPGAGLNNEQFF
v_gene: TRBV10-3; CDR3aa: CAISEGGQGYGYTF